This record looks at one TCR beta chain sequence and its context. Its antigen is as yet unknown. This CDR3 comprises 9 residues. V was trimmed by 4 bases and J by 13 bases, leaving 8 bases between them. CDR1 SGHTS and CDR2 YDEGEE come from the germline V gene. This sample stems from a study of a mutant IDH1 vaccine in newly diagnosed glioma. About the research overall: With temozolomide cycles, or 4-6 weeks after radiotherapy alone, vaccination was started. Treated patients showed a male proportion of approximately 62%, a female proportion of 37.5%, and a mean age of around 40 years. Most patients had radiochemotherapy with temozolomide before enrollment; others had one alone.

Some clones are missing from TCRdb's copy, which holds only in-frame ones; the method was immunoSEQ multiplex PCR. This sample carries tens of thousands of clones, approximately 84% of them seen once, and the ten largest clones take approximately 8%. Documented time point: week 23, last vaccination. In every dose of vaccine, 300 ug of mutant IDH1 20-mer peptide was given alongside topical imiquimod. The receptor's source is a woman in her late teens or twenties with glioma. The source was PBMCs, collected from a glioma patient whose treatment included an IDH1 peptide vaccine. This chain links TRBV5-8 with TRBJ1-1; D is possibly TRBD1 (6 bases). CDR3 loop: CASSADSFF. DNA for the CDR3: TGTGCCAGCAGCGCGGACAGTTTCTTT.